What follows describes a single TCR beta chain. Its antigen is not known. Trimming cost V 8 bases and J 7 bases, with 5 bases left between them. The CDR3 is 10 residues long. Germline CDR1 and CDR2: SEHNR and FQNEAQ (reference sequence). This record belongs to a study of beta chain features in type 1 diabetes. Study outcomes and limitations: There was a moderate but significant shortening of TCRB CDR3s in all four CD4+ subsets of Type 1 diabetes patients. Shorter templates may be favored by PCR, equally so in patients and controls. A greater similarity of naive, central memory and Treg TCRB repertoires was seen among patients than among healthy donors. Whether TCRB rearrangement is influenced by HLA type was left unresolved in this analysis. In type 1 diabetes patients, VDJ junctions had fewer insertions; deletions at these junctions were more frequent.

All of the isolated RNA was reverse transcribed, so expressed TCRB transcripts were sequenced. Clones were sequenced by immunoSEQ multiplex PCR, and TCRdb holds only the in-frame ones, with some missing. This sample has hundreds of thousands of clones, with over 12% found just once. The source material was naive CD4+ T cells from blood. The TCR sequence derives from a man younger than 35 with type 1 diabetes. V is TRBV7-9 and J is TRBJ2-2; no clear D. This chain's CDR3 is CASLLGELFF. In nucleotides, the CDR3 is TGTGCCAGCCTCCTCGGGGAGCTGTTTTTT.